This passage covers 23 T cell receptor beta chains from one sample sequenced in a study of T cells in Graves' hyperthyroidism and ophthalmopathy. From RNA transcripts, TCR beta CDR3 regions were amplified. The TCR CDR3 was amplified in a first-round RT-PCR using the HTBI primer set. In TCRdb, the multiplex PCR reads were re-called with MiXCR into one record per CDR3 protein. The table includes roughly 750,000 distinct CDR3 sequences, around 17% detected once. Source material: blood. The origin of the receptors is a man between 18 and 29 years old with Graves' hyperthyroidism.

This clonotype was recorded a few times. In DNA, the CDR3 is TGTGCCACCAGCGTATACAGGGCAACTAATGAAAAACTGTTTTTT. It encodes CATSVYRATNEKLFF. The V gene is TRBV15, the J gene TRBJ1-4; D is possibly TRBD1 (6 bases). The V and J ends lost 5 bases and 0 bases respectively, with 10 bases between them. Germline loops: CDR1 LNHNV, CDR2 YYDKDF (reference sequence). CDR3 length: 15 residues.

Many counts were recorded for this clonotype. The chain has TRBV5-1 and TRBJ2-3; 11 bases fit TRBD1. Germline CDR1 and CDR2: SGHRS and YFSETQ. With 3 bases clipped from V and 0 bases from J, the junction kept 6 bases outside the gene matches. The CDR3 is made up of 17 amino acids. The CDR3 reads CASSSHGTGGSTDTQYF. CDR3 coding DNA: TGCGCCAGCAGCTCCCATGGGACAGGGGGGAGCACAGATACGCAGTATTTT.

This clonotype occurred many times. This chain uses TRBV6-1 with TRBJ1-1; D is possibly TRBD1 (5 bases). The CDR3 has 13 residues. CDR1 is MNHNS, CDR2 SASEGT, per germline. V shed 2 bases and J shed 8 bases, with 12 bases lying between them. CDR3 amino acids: CASSEYHGTEAFF. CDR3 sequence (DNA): TGTGCCAGCAGTGAATATCATGGGACGGAAGCTTTCTTT.

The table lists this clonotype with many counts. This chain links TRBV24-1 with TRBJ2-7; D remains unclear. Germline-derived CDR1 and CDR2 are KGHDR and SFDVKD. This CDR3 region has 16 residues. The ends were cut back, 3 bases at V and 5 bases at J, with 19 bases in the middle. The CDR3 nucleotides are TGTGCCACCAGTGATCCTCGAGAAGGCCTCGCGAACGAGCAGTACTTC. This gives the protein CATSDPREGLANEQYF.

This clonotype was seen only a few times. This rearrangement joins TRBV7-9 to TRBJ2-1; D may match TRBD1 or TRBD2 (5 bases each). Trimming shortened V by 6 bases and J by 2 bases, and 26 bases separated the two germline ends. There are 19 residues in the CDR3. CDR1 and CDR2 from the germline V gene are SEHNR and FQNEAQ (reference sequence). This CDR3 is CASRLTSRSGRETYNEQFF. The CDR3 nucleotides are TGTGCCAGCAGGCTAACCTCCCGATCGGGCAGGGAGACCTACAATGAGCAGTTCTTC.

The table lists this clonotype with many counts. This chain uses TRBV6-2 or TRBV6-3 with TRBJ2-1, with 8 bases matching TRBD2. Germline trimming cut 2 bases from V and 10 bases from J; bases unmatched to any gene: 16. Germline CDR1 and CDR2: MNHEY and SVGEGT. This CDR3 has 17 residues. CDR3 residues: CASSYRPHSATSGEQFF. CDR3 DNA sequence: TGTGCCAGCAGTTACCGACCGCATTCTGCCACTAGCGGAGAGCAGTTCTTC.

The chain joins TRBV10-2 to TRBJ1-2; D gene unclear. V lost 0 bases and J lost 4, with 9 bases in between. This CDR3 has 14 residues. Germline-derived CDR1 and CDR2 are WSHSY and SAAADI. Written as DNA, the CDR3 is TGCGCCAGCAGTGAGTCGTGGCAGCTCTATGGCTACACCTTC. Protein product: CASSESWQLYGYTF.

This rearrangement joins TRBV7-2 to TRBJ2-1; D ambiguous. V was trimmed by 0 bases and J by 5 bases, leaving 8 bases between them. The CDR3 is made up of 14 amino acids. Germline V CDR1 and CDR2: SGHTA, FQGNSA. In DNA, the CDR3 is TGTGCCAGCAGCTTAGCGTTAATAAACAATGAGCAGTTCTTC. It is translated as CASSLALINNEQFF.

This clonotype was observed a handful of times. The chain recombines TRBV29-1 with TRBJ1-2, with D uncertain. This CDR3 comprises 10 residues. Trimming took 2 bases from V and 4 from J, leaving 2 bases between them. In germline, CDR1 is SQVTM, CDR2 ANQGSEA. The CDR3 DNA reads TGCAGCGTTGAACGCTATGGCTACACCTTC. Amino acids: CSVERYGYTF.

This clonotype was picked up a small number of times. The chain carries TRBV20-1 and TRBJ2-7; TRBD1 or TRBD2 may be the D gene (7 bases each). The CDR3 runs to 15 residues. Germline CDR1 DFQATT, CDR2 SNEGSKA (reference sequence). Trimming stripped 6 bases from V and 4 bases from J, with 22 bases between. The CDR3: CSAKQGQRGRYEQYF. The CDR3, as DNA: TGCAGTGCGAAACAGGGGCAGCGGGGAAGGTACGAGCAGTACTTC.

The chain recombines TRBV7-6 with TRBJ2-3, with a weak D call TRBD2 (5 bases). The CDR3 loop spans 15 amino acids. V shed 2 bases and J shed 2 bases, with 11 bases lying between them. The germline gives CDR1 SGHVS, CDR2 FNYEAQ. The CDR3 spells CASSLNKRFTDTQYF. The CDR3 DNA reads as TGTGCCAGCAGCTTAAACAAGCGGTTCACAGATACGCAGTATTTT.

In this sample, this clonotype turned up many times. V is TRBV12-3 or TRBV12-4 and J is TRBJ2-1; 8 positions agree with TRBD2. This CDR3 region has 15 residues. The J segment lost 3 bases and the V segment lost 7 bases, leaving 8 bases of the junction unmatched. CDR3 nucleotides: TGTGCCAGCACCGCGACTAGCGCAAACTACAATGAGCAGTTCTTC. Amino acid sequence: CASTATSANYNEQFF.

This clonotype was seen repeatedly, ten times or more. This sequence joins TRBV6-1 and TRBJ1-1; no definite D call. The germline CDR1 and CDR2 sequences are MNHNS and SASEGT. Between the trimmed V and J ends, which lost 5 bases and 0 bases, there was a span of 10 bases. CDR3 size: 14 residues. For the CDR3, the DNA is TGTGCCAGCAGTTTGAACGGCATGAACACTGAAGCTTTCTTT. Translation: CASSLNGMNTEAFF.

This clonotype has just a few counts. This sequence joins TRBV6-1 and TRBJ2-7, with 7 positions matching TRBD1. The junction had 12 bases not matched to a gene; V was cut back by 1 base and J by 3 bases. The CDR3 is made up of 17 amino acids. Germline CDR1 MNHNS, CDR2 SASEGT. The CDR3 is CASSEELGTDLFYEQYF. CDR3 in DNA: TGTGCCAGCAGTGAAGAGTTAGGGACAGACCTTTTCTACGAGCAGTACTTC.

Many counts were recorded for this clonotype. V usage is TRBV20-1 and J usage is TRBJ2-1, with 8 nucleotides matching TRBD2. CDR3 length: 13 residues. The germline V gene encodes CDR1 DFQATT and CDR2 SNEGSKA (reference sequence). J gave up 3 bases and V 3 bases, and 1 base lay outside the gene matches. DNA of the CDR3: TGCAGTGCTAGGGCGGGAGGCTACAATGAGCAGTTCTTC. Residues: CSARAGGYNEQFF.

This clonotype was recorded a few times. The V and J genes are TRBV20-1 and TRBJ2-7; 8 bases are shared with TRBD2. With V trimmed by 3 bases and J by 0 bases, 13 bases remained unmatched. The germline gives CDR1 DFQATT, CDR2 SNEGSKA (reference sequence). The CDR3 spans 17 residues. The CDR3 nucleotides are TGCAGTGCTAGTCGGCCTAGCGGGCACCTCAGCTCCTACGAGCAGTACTTC. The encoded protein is CSASRPSGHLSSYEQYF.

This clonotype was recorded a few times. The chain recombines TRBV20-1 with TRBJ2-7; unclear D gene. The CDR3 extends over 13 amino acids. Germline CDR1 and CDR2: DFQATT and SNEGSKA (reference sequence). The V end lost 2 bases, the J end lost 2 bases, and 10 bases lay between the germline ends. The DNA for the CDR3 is TGCAGTGCTAGACCTCTGCGGACCTACGAGCAGTACTTC. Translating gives CSARPLRTYEQYF.

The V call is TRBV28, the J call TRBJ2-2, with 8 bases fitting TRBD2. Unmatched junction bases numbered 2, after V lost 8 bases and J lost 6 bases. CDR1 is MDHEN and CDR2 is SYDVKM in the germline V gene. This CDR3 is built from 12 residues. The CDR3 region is CASYGGAGELFF. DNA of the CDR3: TGTGCCAGCTACGGGGGGGCCGGGGAGCTGTTTTTT.

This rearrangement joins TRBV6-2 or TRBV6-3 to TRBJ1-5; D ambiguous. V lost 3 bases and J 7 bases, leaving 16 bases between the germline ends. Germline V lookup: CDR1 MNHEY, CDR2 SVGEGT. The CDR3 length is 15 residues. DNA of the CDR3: TGTGCCAGCAGTTATGGGGTTACCTCATCGCAGCCCCAGCATTTT. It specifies CASSYGVTSSQPQHF.

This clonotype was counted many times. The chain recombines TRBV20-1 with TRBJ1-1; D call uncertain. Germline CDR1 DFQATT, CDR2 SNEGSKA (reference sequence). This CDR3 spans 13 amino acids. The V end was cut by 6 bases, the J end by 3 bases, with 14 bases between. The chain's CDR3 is CSASRIGDTEAFF. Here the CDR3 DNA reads TGCAGTGCCTCTAGGATCGGGGACACTGAAGCTTTCTTT.

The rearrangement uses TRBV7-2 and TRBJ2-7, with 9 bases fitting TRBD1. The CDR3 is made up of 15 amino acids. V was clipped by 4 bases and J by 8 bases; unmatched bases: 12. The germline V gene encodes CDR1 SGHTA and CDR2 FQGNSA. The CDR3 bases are TGTGCCAGCAGCTCCGTAAGGGGACAGGGAATCAAGCAGTACTTC. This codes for CASSSVRGQGIKQYF.

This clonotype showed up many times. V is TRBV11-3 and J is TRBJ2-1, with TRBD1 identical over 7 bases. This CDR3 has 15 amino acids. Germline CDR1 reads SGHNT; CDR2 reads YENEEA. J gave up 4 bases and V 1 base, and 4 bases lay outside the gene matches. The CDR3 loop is CASSLARDRYNEQFF. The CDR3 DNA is TGTGCCAGCAGCTTAGCCCGGGACAGATACAATGAGCAGTTCTTC. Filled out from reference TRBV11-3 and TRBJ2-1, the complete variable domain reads EAGVVQSPRYKIIEKKQPVAFWCNPISGHNTLYWYLQNLGQGPELLIRYENEEAVDDSQLPKDRFSAERLKGVDSTLKIQPAELGDSAVYLCASSLARDRYNEQFFGPGTRLTVL.

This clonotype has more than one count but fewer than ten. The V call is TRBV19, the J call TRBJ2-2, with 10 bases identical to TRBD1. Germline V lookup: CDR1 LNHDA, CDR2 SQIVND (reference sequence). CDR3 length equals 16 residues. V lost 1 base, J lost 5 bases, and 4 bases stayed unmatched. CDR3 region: CASSIGQGAKTGELFF. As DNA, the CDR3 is TGTGCCAGTAGTATAGGACAGGGGGCTAAAACCGGGGAGCTGTTTTTT.